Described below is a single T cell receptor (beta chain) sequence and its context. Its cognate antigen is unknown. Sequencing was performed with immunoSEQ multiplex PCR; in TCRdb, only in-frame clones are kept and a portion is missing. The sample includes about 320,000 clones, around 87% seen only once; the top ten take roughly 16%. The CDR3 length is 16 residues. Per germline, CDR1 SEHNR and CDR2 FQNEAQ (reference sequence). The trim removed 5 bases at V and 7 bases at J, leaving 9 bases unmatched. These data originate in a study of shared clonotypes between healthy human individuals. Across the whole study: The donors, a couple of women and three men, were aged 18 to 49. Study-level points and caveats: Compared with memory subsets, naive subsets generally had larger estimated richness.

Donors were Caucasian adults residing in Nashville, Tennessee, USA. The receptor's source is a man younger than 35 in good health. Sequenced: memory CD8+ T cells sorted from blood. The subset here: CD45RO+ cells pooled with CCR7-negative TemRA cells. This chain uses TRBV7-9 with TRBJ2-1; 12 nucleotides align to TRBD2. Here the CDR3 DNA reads TGTGCCAGCAGCCCCCGGACTAGCGGGGAGAAGAATGAGCAGTTCTTC. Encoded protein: CASSPRTSGEKNEQFF.